What follows is one T cell receptor (beta chain) and its context. Its binding antigen is unknown. Base qualities are not at hand, and no much larger clone is one base apart. Donors were healthy HIV-negative adults with no recently reported acute infections or vaccinations. Only Caucasian adults living in Nashville, Tennessee, USA were represented among the donors. CD4+ T cells were enriched through magnetic negative selection, after which naive cells were positively selected on CD45RA and the remaining negative fraction served as the memory subset. After blood collection by leukapheresis, PBMCs were isolated using Ficoll-Histopaque density gradient centrifugation and then cryopreserved in the vapor phase of liquid nitrogen. Purity and quantity of every magnetically sorted T cell population were checked by analytical flow cytometry. Genomic DNA was isolated from each sorted fraction and quantified by UV absorbance on a Nanodrop 2000c.

Using the deep immunoSEQ assay, multiplex PCR amplified TCR CDR3 regions from genomic DNA. For each cell subset, the extracted genomic DNA was distributed evenly across all wells of several immunoSEQ 96-well plates, and each plate served as one replicate. Each replicate PCR for sorted subsets received around 0.2 ug genomic DNA, equal to 28,000 or so T cell genomes. Purified libraries were measured with a Qubit 3.0 fluorometer, size-checked on a Bioanalyzer 2100, and measured again with the KAPA Library Quantification kit. Every immunoSEQ 96-well plate was sequenced on a dedicated single-read 150-cycle Illumina NextSeq 550 flow cell. The study's own analysis went as follows. The immunoSEQ output contained only junctional sequences without quality scores, so filtering could not match that applied to full-length reads. To assign V/J genes and CDR3, sequences were annotated using PyIR, a Python wrapper for IgBLAST v1.9, with IMGT germline references. Reads were filtered out if the reads had weak V/J assignments (E-value above 1e-6), no CDR3, stop codons, out-of-frame junctions, or ambiguous translated residues. V3J clonotypes were defined as sequences sharing an identical inferred V gene, J gene, and CDR3 amino acid sequence. Percentage overlap between repertoires was computed as shared unique clonotypes divided by the size of the smaller repertoire. Repertoire richness was assessed with RTK rarefaction, the Chao1 estimator, and Recon v2.1 estimates of unobserved clonotypes. OLGA was used to compute generation probabilities for all TCRbeta clonotypes that the gDNA method yielded from a handful of donors. The clones in this table, taken by TCRdb from immuneACCESS, are in-frame only. Not every clone is retained; where verified, under half of the shortfall comes from an unresolved V gene, and the cause of the rest is unknown. V, J and clone size were drawn from that table, and D and trimming were deduced from the DNA. This sample comprises over a million clones, around three quarters of them detected only once. Clones ranked in the top ten supply roughly 0.62% of the sample.

The data were taken from a study of shared clonotypes between healthy human individuals (dated by TCRdb to about 2020). With regard to the full study: Three men and a couple of women, aged 18 to 49 years, made up the cohort. Per donor, three plates each were used for CD4 naive and CD4 memory, two for CD8 naive, and one for CD8 memory. The study deeply sequenced blood TCR repertoires of five healthy adults to estimate repertoire size and the extent of clonotype sharing between individuals. To increase sequencing depth and limit assay-specific biases, different laboratories used diverse techniques to prepare libraries and sequence TCR repertoires. Each donor's leukapheresis produced roughly between roughly 0.85 and 10 billion PBMCs. Summary of the overall study and its limitations: Rarefaction of sorted-subset datasets indicated incomplete sequencing despite the large sequencing depth. Pairwise subsampling indicated that sequencing depth was expected to affect the degree of clonotype sharing among donors. Compared with non-shared clonotypes, the clonotypes found in all four sorted-subset donors had higher generation probabilities. Because the study included a small number of donors, the genetic and exposure-history diversity represented was limited. Sampling was restricted to blood, and TCR repertoires in tissue are likely to differ from TCR repertoires in blood. Naive subsets generally had larger estimated clonotype richness than memory subsets did. Across several donors, roughly 5.1% of naive CD4, around 3.3% of naive CD8, approximately 2.5% of memory CD4, and around 0.4% of memory CD8 clonotypes were shared.

V and J lose 7 bases and 6 bases, and a span of 19 bases separates them. Reading the germline V gene gives CDR1 MDHEN and CDR2 SYDVKM. Including cysteine and phenylalanine, the CDR3 has 14 amino acids. CDR3 DNA only is kept here, 42 bases in frame from base 1. The sequence was collected from a young man in good health. Some clones in this sample may be carry-over from other donors' samples. The V and J genes are TRBV28 and TRBJ2-7; the D region may be TRBD1 or TRBD2, each matching 7 bases equally. Sequencing used memory CD4+ T cells from PBMCs. What this sample's cell subset or site label stands for: CD45RA-negative fraction. The bases are TGTGCCAGCACCGTAGGGGGCGGGAGAGGCGAGCAGTACTTC. It encodes CASTVGGGRGEQYF.